Shown below are 3 T cell receptor beta chains from a single sample sequenced in a study of blood T cell repertoires in COVID-19. The repertoire was sequenced with immunoSEQ multiplex PCR; TCRdb's copy has only in-frame clones and lacks some. The sample gives approximately 200,000 clones, around 84% of which show up once; around a sixth is in the top ten. The sample taken for sequencing was PBMCs or T cells enriched from blood (not recorded which). The receptors come from a man in his forties who had recovered from COVID-19.

This clone was observed once. The chain carries TRBV13 and TRBJ2-7; 13 positions match TRBD2. CDR1 PRHDT and CDR2 FYEKMQ come from the germline V gene (reference sequence). This CDR3 spans 16 amino acids. Germline trimming cut 2 bases from V and 4 bases from J; bases unmatched to any gene: 5. DNA for the CDR3: TGTGCCAGCAGCTTACGAACTAGCGGGAGGGTATACGAGCAGTACTTC. Protein sequence: CASSLRTSGRVYEQYF. Full variable domain (rest looked up from reference TRBV13 and TRBJ2-7): AAGVIQSPRHLIKEKRETATLKCYPIPRHDTVYWYQQGPGQDPQFLISFYEKMQSDKGSIPDRFSAQQFSDYHSELNMSSLELGDSALYFCASSLRTSGRVYEQYFGPGTRLTVT.

CDR3 amino acids: CASSPRQASTGELFF. CDR3 in DNA: TGCGCCAGCAGCCCCCGACAGGCATCGACCGGGGAGCTGTTTTTT. J is TRBJ2-2 and V is TRBV5-1; a possible D gene is TRBD1 (6 bases). CDR1 SGHRS and CDR2 YFSETQ come from the germline V gene. V lost 4 bases and J 5 bases, leaving 15 bases between the germline ends. The CDR3 has 15 amino acids. Filled out from reference TRBV5-1 and TRBJ2-2, the complete variable domain reads KAGVTQTPRYLIKTRGQQVTLSCSPISGHRSVSWYQQTPGQGLQFLFEYFSETQRNKGNFPGRFSGRQFSNSRSEMNVSTLELGDSALYLCASSPRQASTGELFFGEGSRLTVL.

The V call is TRBV6-4, the J call TRBJ2-7; 8 bases align to TRBD2. CDR3 length equals 16 residues. V lost 1 base and J lost 6; bases outside the gene matches: 11. The germline gives CDR1 MRHNA, CDR2 SNTAGT. CDR3 amino acids: CASSDFREGSSGEQYF. In DNA, the CDR3 is TGTGCCAGCAGTGACTTTCGGGAGGGCAGCTCAGGCGAGCAGTACTTC.